The present TCR beta chain was sequenced within a study of T cell changes during pregnancy in multiple sclerosis. Produced via immunoSEQ multiplex PCR; TCRdb's table is partial and in-frame only. This sample has around 51,000 clones, with 90% to 95% found just once. Germline loops: CDR1 KGHSH, CDR2 LQKENI. The CDR3 length is 14 residues. After removal of 4 bases from V and 6 bases from J, the junction contained 7 bases not matched to a gene. The V and J genes are TRBV18 and TRBJ2-7, with 9 positions matching TRBD1. The sample consisted of CD4+ T cells from peripheral blood mononuclear cells, taken in the second trimester of pregnancy. This TCR derives from a female donor with multiple sclerosis, enrolled in a pregnancy study. CDR3 in amino acids: CASSHGTGKSEQYF. The DNA for the CDR3 is TGTGCCAGCTCACACGGGACAGGGAAGAGCGAGCAGTACTTC.